These 22 T cell receptor beta chains share one sample of origin, sequenced in a study of T-cell reconstitution after alpha-beta-depleted transplantation in children. Library preparation (for TCRbeta) was performed with unique molecular identifiers. TCRdb reanalysed the PCR reads using MiXCR and keeps one entry per CDR3 protein. The profile covers about 610,000 distinct CDR3 sequences, with about 10% appearing a single time and about 4.2% taken by the ten largest. The sample in question was PBMCs from the stem cell graft donor, obtained from the stem cell graft. The receptors were gathered from a human donor who donated a stem cell graft to a child with acute myeloid leukemia.

This clonotype has ten or more counts. The CDR3: CSPQVLGRETEAFF. The CDR3 region has the DNA TGCAGCCCCCAGGTTCTTGGCAGGGAGACTGAAGCTTTCTTT. The genes are TRBV29-1 and TRBJ1-1; tentatively, D is TRBD1 (5 bases). The CDR3 consists of 14 residues. Germline CDR1 SQVTM, CDR2 ANQGSEA. Deletions cut 8 bases from V and 5 bases from J, with 21 bases between.

This chain uses TRBV7-9 with TRBJ2-1, with 8 bases matching TRBD2. Unmatched junction bases numbered 5, after V lost 5 bases and J lost 8 bases. Germline values: CDR1 SEHNR, CDR2 FQNEAQ (reference sequence). CDR3 length equals 13 residues. CDR3 in amino acids: CASSPSGSYEQFF. CDR3 nucleotide sequence: TGTGCCAGCAGCCCAAGCGGGAGTTATGAGCAGTTCTTC.

CDR3 sequence (DNA): TGTGCCAGCAAGGAAGGGGCTTCCTACAATGAGCAGTTCTTC. Translated: CASKEGASYNEQFF. The chain combines TRBV2 with TRBJ2-1; D possibly corresponds to TRBD1 (5 bases). CDR1 is SNHLY, CDR2 FYNNEI, per germline. V was cut by 7 bases and J by 1 base, with 11 bases left in between. The CDR3 totals 14 residues. Full variable domain (remainder filled in from reference TRBV2 and TRBJ2-1): EPEVTQTPSHQVTQMGQEVILRCVPISNHLYFYWYRQILGQKVEFLVSFYNNEISEKSEIFDDQFSVERPDGSNFTLKIRSTKLEDSAMYFCASKEGASYNEQFFGPGTRLTVL.

This clonotype was detected ten times or more. The rearrangement uses TRBV6-4 and TRBJ2-7; 7 nucleotides agree with TRBD1. Trimming cost V 7 bases and J 0 bases; bases outside gene matches: 21. CDR3 length: 19 residues. Germline V lookup: CDR1 MRHNA, CDR2 SNTAGT. The CDR3: CASKPDRWDLDSSSYEQYF. DNA for the CDR3: TGTGCCAGCAAGCCGGACAGGTGGGACCTAGACTCAAGCTCCTACGAGCAGTACTTC.

The sample holds a few counts of this clonotype. V and J are TRBV25-1 and TRBJ2-3; 9 bases fit TRBD2. The J segment lost 8 bases and the V segment lost 4 bases, leaving 13 bases of the junction unmatched. The germline V gene has CDR1 MGHDK and CDR2 SYGVNS. This CDR3 is built from 16 residues. CDR3 residues: CASSASTSGTSSTQYF. The CDR3 nucleotides read TGTGCCAGCAGTGCCTCGACTAGCGGAACCTCAAGTACGCAGTATTTT.

This clonotype occurred a few times. V gene TRBV7-2 combines with J gene TRBJ2-1, with D perhaps matching TRBD2 (6 bases). Germline CDR1 and CDR2: SGHTA and FQGNSA. V lost 2 bases to trimming and J lost 8 bases, with 13 bases between them. The CDR3 extends over 14 amino acids. The CDR3 sequence is CASSLIGTHDEQFF. The CDR3 DNA sequence: TGTGCCAGCAGCTTAATTGGGACTCATGATGAGCAGTTCTTC.

This chain connects TRBV29-1 to TRBJ1-1; D is ambiguous. The V end was cut by 4 bases, the J end by 6 bases, with 6 bases between. Germline V gene data show CDR1 as SQVTM and CDR2 as ANQGSEA. This CDR3 spans 10 amino acids. The CDR3 DNA reads TGCAGCGTTGCAACAGCTGAAGCTTTCTTT. Encoded protein: CSVATAEAFF.

This clonotype was recorded at least ten times. The gene calls are TRBV20-1 and TRBJ2-5, with D perhaps matching TRBD1 or TRBD2 (5 bases each). The V end was cut by 6 bases, the J end by 3 bases, with 11 bases between. This CDR3 has 12 amino acids. CDR1 DFQATT and CDR2 SNEGSKA come from the germline V gene (reference sequence). For the CDR3, the DNA is TGCAGTGCCCCCCGAGGGGAAGAGACCCAGTACTTC. It yields the protein CSAPRGEETQYF.

This clonotype was observed a handful of times. The rearrangement links TRBV7-6 to TRBJ1-3; 9 bases fit TRBD1. V was pared by 5 bases and J by 3 bases, with 11 bases of the junction left unmatched. The CDR3 contains 17 residues. Germline-derived CDR1 and CDR2 are SGHVS and FNYEAQ. CDR3 bases: TGTGCCAGCAGCACCCCGGGACAGGGATATGGTGGAAACACCATATATTTT. Translated, it gives CASSTPGQGYGGNTIYF.

CDR3 region: CASSIEGRQPQHF. The CDR3 region has the DNA TGTGCCAGTAGTATAGAGGGCCGTCAGCCCCAGCATTTT. V usage is TRBV19 and J usage is TRBJ1-5; D not resolved. The CDR3 sequence is 13 residues long. V gave up 0 bases and J gave up 6 bases, with 6 bases separating them. Germline lookup yields CDR1 LNHDA and CDR2 SQIVND (reference sequence).

In regard to this clonotype: Compared with germline, one end of the junction differs, possibly owing to a read error. V is TRBV3-1 and J is TRBJ2-1, with D perhaps TRBD1 (5 bases). The CDR3 has 16 amino acids. CDR1 LGHDT and CDR2 YNNKEL come from the germline V gene (reference sequence). The CDR3 nucleotides are TGTGCCACCAGCCAACCCATGGGTCAGGGAAACAATGAGCAGTTCTTC. As protein: CATSQPMGQGNNEQFF.

V usage is TRBV9 and J usage is TRBJ2-4, with TRBD1 matching over 9 bases. Trimming at V came to 3 bases and at J to 0 bases, leaving 7 bases not matched to a gene. From germline, CDR1 is SGDLS and CDR2 YYNGEE. The CDR3 loop spans 17 amino acids. The CDR3 here is CASSATGTGIAKNIQYF. In nucleotides, the CDR3 is TGTGCCAGCAGCGCCACCGGGACAGGGATAGCCAAAAACATTCAGTACTTC. Supplemented by reference TRBV9 and TRBJ2-4, the full variable domain reads DSGVTQTPKHLITATGQRVTLRCSPRSGDLSVYWYQQSLDQGLQFLIQYYNGEERAKGNILERFSAQQFPDLHSELNLSSLELGDSALYFCASSATGTGIAKNIQYFGAGTRLSVL.

The chain is built from TRBV19 and TRBJ2-3; D not resolved. Deletions cut 6 bases from V and 2 bases from J, with 15 bases between. The CDR3 is 15 residues long. Germline V lookup: CDR1 LNHDA, CDR2 SQIVND (reference sequence). This CDR3 is CASSPRTFNTDTQYF. The CDR3 nucleotides read TGTGCCAGTAGCCCCCGGACGTTTAACACAGATACGCAGTATTTT.

This clonotype showed up just a few times. V and J are TRBV20-1 and TRBJ2-1, with TRBD1 as a possible D gene (6 bases). This CDR3 is built from 17 residues. Trimming left V 0 bases short and J 7 bases short, with 22 bases between. CDR1 and CDR2 from the germline V gene are DFQATT and SNEGSKA (reference sequence). The CDR3 nucleotides are TGCAGTGCTAGAGACCAACAGGGTTCATCAATACGGAATGAGCAGTTCTTC. The encoded protein is CSARDQQGSSIRNEQFF.

This clonotype appeared a few times. The chain has TRBV7-2 and TRBJ2-1; possibly TRBD1 for D (6 bases). Per germline, CDR1 SGHTA and CDR2 FQGNSA. This CDR3 spans 13 amino acids. V gave up 3 bases and J gave up 13 bases, with 16 bases separating them. The CDR3 is CASSFEQGNSQFF. CDR3 DNA: TGTGCCAGCAGCTTTGAACAGGGTAACTCTCAGTTCTTC.

A few counts support this clonotype. The V call is TRBV7-2, the J call TRBJ2-5; TRBD2 matches at 8 bases. Germline V gene data show CDR1 as SGHTA and CDR2 as FQGNSA. This CDR3 contains 15 residues. The trim removed 4 bases at V and 5 bases at J, leaving 9 bases unmatched. The CDR3 sequence is CASSSDGTRGETQYF. CDR3 DNA sequence: TGTGCCAGCAGCTCGGACGGGACTAGAGGGGAGACCCAGTACTTC.

This clonotype was seen only a few times. The rearrangement uses TRBV20-1 and TRBJ2-1, with D possibly matching TRBD2 (6 bases). The CDR3 runs 14 residues. CDR1 and CDR2 from the germline V gene are DFQATT and SNEGSKA (reference sequence). V was cut by 1 base and J by 5 bases, with 12 bases left in between. CDR3 amino acids: CSARALAADNEQFF. In DNA form, the CDR3 reads TGCAGTGCTAGAGCATTAGCGGCCGACAATGAGCAGTTCTTC.

The rearrangement uses TRBV7-9 and TRBJ2-1; D remains ambiguous. The V gene's germline CDR1 is SEHNR and CDR2 FQNEAQ (reference sequence). The CDR3 length is 15 residues. Trimming shortened V by 5 bases and J by 2 bases, and 13 bases separated the two germline ends. The CDR3 DNA follows: TGTGCCAGCAGCCTAGTGATAGGGCCCTACAATGAGCAGTTCTTC. Encoded protein: CASSLVIGPYNEQFF.

This clonotype was observed many times. The chain joins TRBV5-4 to TRBJ2-1, with 11 bases matching TRBD2. CDR3 length equals 14 residues. Germline V gene data show CDR1 as SGHNT and CDR2 as YYREEE (reference sequence). V was pared by 4 bases and J by 14 bases, with 11 bases of the junction left unmatched. The CDR3 nucleotides read TGTGCCAGCAGCCTTAGCGGGAGGGCAGAAGGCGAGTTCTTC. Amino acid sequence: CASSLSGRAEGEFF.

Ten or more counts support this clonotype. V gene TRBV29-1 combines with J gene TRBJ2-1; D unclear. The V end lost 3 bases, the J end lost 10 bases, and 13 bases lay between the germline ends. CDR1 SQVTM and CDR2 ANQGSEA come from the germline V gene. This CDR3 region has 12 residues. CDR3 loop: CSVESATWEQFF. CDR3 in DNA: TGCAGCGTTGAGTCTGCAACATGGGAGCAGTTCTTC.

This clonotype was recorded a few times. The V call is TRBV6-2 or TRBV6-3, the J call TRBJ2-7; 8 positions agree with TRBD1. The CDR3 has 16 amino acids. V dropped 2 bases and J dropped 0; count of bases not matched to a gene: 6. Germline CDR1 and CDR2: MNHEY and SVGEGT. The CDR3 here is CASSYTDRDNSYEQYF. The CDR3 DNA reads as TGTGCCAGCAGTTACACGGACAGGGACAACTCCTACGAGCAGTACTTC.

The rearrangement joins TRBV30 to TRBJ2-7; D perhaps matches TRBD2 (5 bases). The V and J ends lost 0 bases and 6 bases respectively, with 12 bases between them. Germline CDR1 reads GTSNPN; CDR2 reads SVGIG (reference sequence). This CDR3 spans 13 amino acids. Here the CDR3 DNA reads TGTGCCTGGAGTGTATTGGCGGGCCTCGAGCAGTACTTC. Its translation is CAWSVLAGLEQYF. Variable domain in full (rest from reference TRBV30 and TRBJ2-7): SQTIHQWPATLVQPVGSPLSLECTVEGTSNPNLYWYRQAAGRGLQLLFYSVGIGQISSEVPQNLSASRPQDRQFILSSKKLLLSDSGFYLCAWSVLAGLEQYFGPGTRLTVT.